This TCR beta chain was identified in a study of post-analysis software for immune sequencing data. Overall study results and limits: Higher frequency in patients than in controls was seen for roughly five TRBV segments, with TRBV5-6, TRBV5-1 and TRBV20-1 among them.

Germline CDR1 MDHEN, CDR2 SYDVKM. The V end lost 2 bases, the J end lost 0 bases, and 7 bases lay between the germline ends. The CDR3 loop spans 14 amino acids. The sample holds many counts of this clonotype. Its matching antigen is unknown. Unique molecular identifiers had been added to the TCR beta cDNA libraries. From the PCR reads, TCRdb called clonotypes with MiXCR, one entry per CDR3 protein. This table has hundreds of thousands of distinct CDR3 sequences, approximately 30% appearing once. This TCR came from a girl aged 10-17 years with multiple sclerosis. The chain combines TRBV28 with TRBJ1-1; weak D call: TRBD1 (5 bases). Input material: blood. Here the CDR3 reads CASSLAGMNTEAFF. Here the CDR3 DNA reads TGTGCCAGCAGTTTAGCAGGGATGAACACTGAAGCTTTCTTT.